The rows below give T cell receptor beta chains drawn from one sample of a study of response to subunit inactivated influenza vaccine. TCRdb reprocessed the RT-PCR reads via MiXCR and lists one record per CDR3 protein. Among 750,000 to 850,000 distinct CDR3 sequences listed, around 20% were seen once. The input for sequencing was PBMCs from blood, taken roughly 5 days after vaccination. All receptors come from a man aged 50-59 years who received an inactivated influenza vaccine. The CDR3 runs from the conserved cysteine through the conserved F or W. Each record gives: J gene, D gene, clone size, V gene, CDR3 length, CDR3 DNA, CDR3 protein. The D gene is left open where the match is weak. Clone size is stated in some rows and not others, as once, few, many or a class when expanded.

>TRBJ2-5|.|few|TRBV9|15
TGTGCCAGCAGCGTAGGGGGGGGCACCCGGGAGACCCAGTACTTC
CASSVGGGTRETQYF
>TRBJ1-5|.|.|TRBV12-3/TRBV12-4|15
TGTGCCAGCAGTTTAGGCATCGTGAGCAATCAGCCCCAGCATTTT
CASSLGIVSNQPQHF
>TRBJ2-1|TRBD1|few|TRBV12-3/TRBV12-4|17
TGTGCCAGCAGTTTTGCCCCGGGACAGGGGACCTACAATGAGCAGTTCTTC
CASSFAPGQGTYNEQFF
>TRBJ2-5|.|many|TRBV5-1|13
TGCGCCAGCAGCTGGACAGTTGGAGAGACCCAGTACTTC
CASSWTVGETQYF
>TRBJ2-3|.|few|TRBV6-5|13
TGTGCCAGCAGTTACAGAGTCACAGATACGCAGTATTTT
CASSYRVTDTQYF
>TRBJ2-7|TRBD1|.|TRBV28|14
TGTGCCAGCAAAGGACAGGGGGCGTCTGACGAGCAGTACTTC
CASKGQGASDEQYF
>TRBJ2-3|.|.|TRBV11-1|12
TGTGCCAGCAGCCGTGGGTGGGACCAGCAGTATTTT
CASSRGWDQQYF
>TRBJ2-1|.|few|TRBV29-1|14
TGCAGCGTTGATTTGCGGGGCCTCTACAATGAGCAGTTCTTC
CSVDLRGLYNEQFF
>TRBJ1-4|.|few|TRBV6-1|14
TGTGCCAGCAGACCGGGCCTAGCGAATGAAAAACTGTTTTTT
CASRPGLANEKLFF
>TRBJ2-1|TRBD2|few|TRBV10-3|14
TGTGCCATCAGTGCTCCGGGGGGGCCCGGTGAGCAGTTCTTC
CAISAPGGPGEQFF
>TRBJ2-3|TRBD1|many|TRBV5-1|14
TGCGCCAGCAGCTCGGGACAGGGGTCAGATACGCAGTATTTT
CASSSGQGSDTQYF